The present entry profiles one T cell receptor (beta chain) with its context. Its antigen is still unknown. Using immunoSEQ multiplex PCR, the repertoire was profiled, and TCRdb retains in-frame clones only, with some absent. The sample shows approximately 12,000 clones, around 80% of them seen only once. The data are from a study of T cells in localized non-small cell lung cancer. Broader study findings: There was higher T cell clonality in uninvolved adjacent lung than in tumor, and it was highest there. Those with higher blood T cell density had longer overall survival. Owing to sequencing of a solitary tumor region, heterogeneity cannot be discounted.

The germline gives CDR1 SGDLS, CDR2 YYNGEE. The CDR3 runs 15 residues. V lost 6 bases to trimming and J lost 2 bases, with 17 bases between them. This TCR was sampled from a male donor older than 55 with stage I lung adenocarcinoma. The source material was peripheral blood, sampled before any cancer treatment. This chain uses TRBV9 with TRBJ2-5; D is possibly TRBD1 or TRBD2 (5 bases each). CDR3 in amino acids: CASTRRGTGQETQYF. The CDR3 DNA reads TGTGCCAGCACCCGCCGGGGAACAGGACAAGAGACCCAGTACTTC. The complete variable domain, with remaining parts taken from reference TRBV9 and TRBJ2-5, reads DSGVTQTPKHLITATGQRVTLRCSPRSGDLSVYWYQQSLDQGLQFLIQYYNGEERAKGNILERFSAQQFPDLHSELNLSSLELGDSALYFCASTRRGTGQETQYFGPGTRLLVL.